This T cell receptor (beta chain) was identified in a study of blood T cell repertoires in COVID-19. V shed 4 bases and J 4 bases; nucleotides not matched to a gene: 5. The germline V gene has CDR1 SGDLS and CDR2 YYNGEE. This CDR3 contains 14 residues. Method: immunoSEQ multiplex PCR; TCRdb's copy keeps in-frame clones and lacks some. The sample carries 100,000 to 150,000 clones, about four fifths recorded once. This clone has just a few counts. The receptor was isolated from an older woman with acute or convalescent COVID-19. Input material: peripheral blood. The V call is TRBV9, the J call TRBJ1-2; TRBD1 aligns across 9 bases. CDR3 amino acids: CASSSGTGSYGYTF. The DNA for the CDR3 is TGTGCCAGCAGCTCCGGGACAGGGTCCTATGGCTACACCTTC. Full variable domain (missing parts from reference TRBV9 and TRBJ1-2): DSGVTQTPKHLITATGQRVTLRCSPRSGDLSVYWYQQSLDQGLQFLIQYYNGEERAKGNILERFSAQQFPDLHSELNLSSLELGDSALYFCASSSGTGSYGYTFGSGTRLTVV.